These T cell receptor beta chains were read from a single sample in a study of CD8 T cells in Susac syndrome. Via MiXCR, TCRdb re-called the immunoSEQ multiplex PCR reads, giving one row per CDR3 protein. The data show around 90,000 distinct CDR3 sequences, 95% to 96% seen once. The material sequenced was CD8+ T cells from PBMCs. The origin of the receptors is a human donor with Susac syndrome. CDR3s leave out the opening cysteine and the closing phenylalanine or tryptophan.

>TRBV6-5|11
ASSSDRENIQY
>TRBV15|14
ATSSRTGQQSYGYT
>TRBV9|13
ASSPTGSGANVLT
>TRBV29-1|14
SVEGRRTGGGYEQY
>TRBV7-2|11
ASSIGGLGEQF
>TRBV6-5|12
ASQSTWGAEGYT
>TRBV25-1|12
ASSETGDNQPQH
>TRBV27|10
ASSLIGSEAF
>TRBV3-1|10
ASSQELETQY
>TRBV12-3/TRBV12-4|14
ASSLRWGDSNQPQH
>TRBV20-1|13
SARDPLELSYEQY
>TRBV30|13
ACGGDPLWANVLT
>TRBV15|11
ATSRETGYEQY
>TRBV3-1|13
ASSPQTGVDQPQH
>TRBV3-1|13
ASSQDLASDYEQY
>TRBV27|13
ASSLSGGGLNEQF
>TRBV27|11
ASSLKRTDTQY
>TRBV7-9|12
ASSLVASSYEQY
>TRBV5-1|15
ASSLDLGTGSTDTQY
>TRBV4-3|12
ASSQDAGWQPQH
>TRBV20-1|14
SARERVRFSGNTIY
>TRBV30|12
AWSPGQGNTEAF
>TRBV12-3/TRBV12-4|11
ASSPPNNYGYT
>TRBV4-1|12
ASSQAYSAPPLH
>TRBV19|11
ASTSGPYYGYT
>TRBV6-4|10
ASRGQPYEQY
>TRBV6-1|14
ASKWGTEGFTDTQY
>TRBV2|11
ASSAKTATEAF
>TRBV29-1|10
SVVETGVEQY
>TRBV6-5|13
ASSSSWDRARGYT
>TRBV7-2|11
ASSWGGFIGYT
>TRBV7-2|11
ASSRTSAYEQY
>TRBV14|11
ASSQDGGQKAF
>TRBV20-1|12
SARDRQGHTEAF
>TRBV12-3/TRBV12-4|12
ASTARDRAYEQY
>TRBV12-3/TRBV12-4|11
ASRPIINYGYT
>TRBV30|10
AWSVMTDTQY
>TRBV2|13
ASSKTSGGEETQY
>TRBV12-5|12
ASGLGTGANVLT
>TRBV12-3/TRBV12-4|12
ASSPGAGPYGYT
>TRBV9|12
ASSEGRAAPSQF
>TRBV11-3|12
ASSYAGGSGELF
>TRBV29-1|11
SVEDSYNYGYT